A single sample is the source of the 9 T cell receptor beta chains below, sequenced in a study of OX40 agonist ivuxolimab in advanced cancers. Using immunoSEQ multiplex PCR, the repertoire was profiled, and TCRdb retains in-frame clones only, with some absent. The sample consists of about 33,000 clones, about four fifths of them appearing once. Sequencing used CD4+ or CD8+ T cells sorted from blood, obtained in a trial of the OX40 agonist ivuxolimab. The receptors come from an adult with an advanced solid tumor such as melanoma, head and neck, liver or kidney cancer.

The chain is built from TRBV6-5 and TRBJ1-2; D is undetermined. This CDR3 region has 13 residues. CDR1 is MNHEY, CDR2 SVGAGI, per germline. V lost 0 bases, J lost 10 bases, and 12 bases lay in between. DNA of the CDR3: TGTGCCAGCAGTTACTCGAGCGCTTTCCTCTACACCTTC. It encodes CASSYSSAFLYTF.

The rearrangement links TRBV28 to TRBJ2-7, with D perhaps being TRBD1 or TRBD2 (5 bases each). Germline CDR1 MDHEN, CDR2 SYDVKM. V lost 6 bases and J lost 3, with 15 bases in between. The CDR3 spans 14 residues. CDR3 sequence (DNA): TGTGCCAGCAGATCTCTGCGAGGGGACTACGAGCAGTACTTC. Encoded protein: CASRSLRGDYEQYF. The entire variable domain, with the rest obtained from reference TRBV28 and TRBJ2-7, is as follows: DVKVTQSSRYLVKRTGEKVFLECVQDMDHENMFWYRQDPGLGLRLIYFSYDVKMKEKGDIPEGYSVSREKKERFSLILESASTNQTSMYLCASRSLRGDYEQYFGPGTRLTVT.

This clone was counted between two and nine times. The chain is built from TRBV11-3 and TRBJ2-2; weak D call: TRBD2 (7 bases). V gave up 0 bases and J gave up 2 bases, with 13 bases separating them. Per germline, CDR1 SGHNT and CDR2 YENEEA. The length of the CDR3 is 17 residues. The CDR3 coding sequence is TGTGCCAGCAGCTTAGATCAAGGGGGGGAAAACACCGGGGAGCTGTTTTTT. Translated, it gives CASSLDQGGENTGELFF.

The DNA of the CDR3 is TGCGCCAGCAGCCAAGAGAGACAGGACTTCTCTGGAAACACCATATATTTT. It translates to CASSQERQDFSGNTIYF. The chain is built from TRBV4-3 and TRBJ1-3; TRBD1 is a possible D gene (6 bases). CDR1 is LGHNA, CDR2 YSLEER, per germline. V was shortened by 0 bases and J by 0 bases, with 12 bases between the two germline ends. This CDR3 region has 17 residues.

V gene TRBV4-1 combines with J gene TRBJ1-5; D perhaps matches TRBD1 (6 bases). From germline, CDR1 is MGHRA and CDR2 YSYEKL. The CDR3 loop spans 15 amino acids. Trimming took off 0 bases at V and 3 bases at J, with 9 bases between the two ends. The CDR3 DNA reads as TGCGCCAGCAGCCAAGATAGGACAGTCAATCAGCCCCAGCATTTT. This sequence encodes CASSQDRTVNQPQHF.

This chain joins TRBV27 and TRBJ1-5, with a tentative D call TRBD1 (6 bases). With 5 bases removed from V and 2 bases from J, the gap between germline ends came to 10 bases. The CDR3 sequence is 14 residues long. Germline CDR1 MNHEY, CDR2 SMNVEV (reference sequence). The CDR3 loop reads CASSQGYGNQPQHF. The CDR3 coding sequence is TGTGCCAGCAGTCAGGGGTATGGCAATCAGCCCCAGCATTTT.

The chain employs TRBV7-6 and TRBJ2-7; no clear D gene. With 5 bases removed from V and 2 bases from J, the gap between germline ends came to 13 bases. Germline assignment: CDR1 SGHVS and CDR2 FNYEAQ. CDR3 length: 14 amino acids. DNA for the CDR3: TGTGCCAGCAGCCCGAGTGGACCGACCTACGAGCAGTACTTC. Translating it yields CASSPSGPTYEQYF.

Only a few counts were recorded for this clone. The chain has TRBV27 and TRBJ2-2, with a weak D call TRBD1 (5 bases). The V end was cut by 6 bases, the J end by 7 bases, with 12 bases between. The CDR3 has 13 residues. CDR1 and CDR2 (germline): MNHEY, SMNVEV (reference sequence). CDR3 sequence reads: CASSLLGLGELFF. DNA of the CDR3: TGTGCCAGCAGCCTCCTGGGGCTCGGGGAGCTGTTTTTT.

Concerning this clone: Sequence at one end of the junction differs from germline and may be a read error. The chain recombines TRBV5-6 with TRBJ1-3, with a weak D call TRBD1 (5 bases). The length of the CDR3 is 13 residues. CDR1 SGHDT and CDR2 YYEEEE come from the germline V gene. This chain's CDR3 is CASSWDVGDTIYF. The CDR3 region has the DNA TGTGCCAGCAGCTGGGACGTTGGAGACACCATATATTTT.